These 18 T cell receptor beta chains were sequenced from one sample in a study of shared clonotypes between healthy human individuals. The repertoire was sequenced with immunoSEQ multiplex PCR; TCRdb's copy has only in-frame clones and lacks some. The sample consists of about 1 million clones, about three quarters of them appearing once. The sample consisted of memory CD4+ T cells sorted from blood. Subset denoted: CD45RA-negative fraction. These TCRs come from a man aged 18 to 35 in good health.

The chain joins TRBV27 to TRBJ1-2; perhaps TRBD1 as D (6 bases). V was pared by 2 bases and J by 8 bases, with 18 bases between. Germline V gives CDR1 MNHEY, CDR2 SMNVEV (reference sequence). The CDR3 spans 15 residues. The CDR3 spells CASSLGGLEWNGYTF. In DNA, the CDR3 is TGTGCCAGCAGTTTAGGGGGGCTGGAATGGAACGGCTACACCTTC.

CDR3 residues: CASSLGLALSTDTQYF. DNA of the CDR3: TGTGCCAGCAGCTTAGGCTTAGCCCTTAGCACAGATACGCAGTATTTT. V is TRBV7-3 and J is TRBJ2-3; D unclear. The V and J ends lost 2 bases and 0 bases respectively, with 12 bases between them. Germline V gene sequence: CDR1 SGHTA, CDR2 FQGTGA. The CDR3 contains 16 residues.

CDR3 amino acids: CASSQGRLTEAFF. The CDR3 nucleotides are TGTGCCAGCAGTCAGGGCAGACTCACTGAAGCTTTCTTT. The chain recombines TRBV2 with TRBJ1-1; tentatively, D is TRBD1 (5 bases). The CDR3 is 13 amino acids. V was pared by 5 bases and J by 4 bases, with 11 bases between. Germline V CDR1 and CDR2: SNHLY, FYNNEI.

The chain carries TRBV15 and TRBJ1-2; 7 nucleotides match TRBD1. Germline CDR1 LNHNV, CDR2 YYDKDF (reference sequence). After removal of 1 base from V and 10 bases from J, the junction contained 6 bases not matched to a gene. This CDR3 is 13 amino acids long. The CDR3 loop is CATSRADRAVYTF. The CDR3 DNA is TGTGCCACCAGCAGAGCAGACAGGGCCGTCTACACCTTC.

The chain joins TRBV30 to TRBJ2-7, with TRBD1 matching 9 bases. CDR1 is GTSNPN, CDR2 SVGIG, per germline (reference sequence). Trimming cost V 2 bases and J 2 bases; bases outside gene matches: 7. CDR3 length: 15 amino acids. The CDR3 DNA follows: TGTGCCTGGAGTAGAGGGAGGGACAGGGCCTACGAGCAGTACTTC. Encoded protein: CAWSRGRDRAYEQYF.

The chain is built from TRBV7-2 and TRBJ2-3; TRBD1 or TRBD2 may be the D gene (5 bases each). V gave up 5 bases and J gave up 0 bases, with 9 bases separating them. The length of the CDR3 is 14 residues. From germline, CDR1 is SGHTA and CDR2 FQGNSA. For the CDR3, the DNA is TGTGCCAGCAGCCGGGGACGGAGCACAGATACGCAGTATTTT. This encodes CASSRGRSTDTQYF. The full variable domain, its missing parts supplied by reference TRBV7-2 and TRBJ2-3, is GAGVSQSPSNKVTEKGKDVELRCDPISGHTALYWYRQSLGQGLEFLIYFQGNSAPDKSGLPSDRFSAERTGGSVSTLTIQRTQQEDSAVYLCASSRGRSTDTQYFGPGTRLTVL.

The rearrangement uses TRBV5-4 and TRBJ2-2; 11 positions agree with TRBD1. The CDR3 is 18 residues long. V lost 0 bases and J lost 4; bases outside the gene matches: 8. The germline V gene encodes CDR1 SGHNT and CDR2 YYREEE (reference sequence). Written as DNA, the CDR3 is TGTGCCAGCAGCTTGGGTGGACAGGGGGCGCGGGGCACCGGGGAGCTGTTTTTT. It is translated as CASSLGGQGARGTGELFF.

This chain uses TRBV7-8 with TRBJ2-5; the match to TRBD2 covers 8 bases. The CDR3 runs to 16 residues. After removal of 1 base from V and 6 bases from J, the junction contained 10 bases not matched to a gene. Germline CDR1 reads SGHVS; CDR2 reads FQNEAQ. CDR3 DNA: TGTGCCAGCAGCTTAGGATCCAGCGGGGGCGTTAAGACCCAGTACTTC. This translates into CASSLGSSGGVKTQYF.

This rearrangement joins TRBV7-9 to TRBJ1-1, with D possibly TRBD1 on 6 matching bases. The germline CDR1 and CDR2 sequences are SEHNR and FQNEAQ (reference sequence). The CDR3 contains 14 residues. Trimming took 2 bases from V and 6 from J, leaving 13 bases between them. The CDR3, as DNA: TGTGCCAGCAGCTTAAGGGACACACGAGCTGAAGCTTTCTTT. Translated: CASSLRDTRAEAFF.

J is TRBJ2-5 and V is TRBV30; tentatively, D is TRBD1 or TRBD2 (5 bases each). The DNA end is more similar to TRBJ2-7, so the J call may be wrong. Germline CDR1 and CDR2: GTSNPN and SVGIG (reference sequence). The CDR3 covers 15 residues. The CDR3 protein is CAWRSPWGSTYEQYF. DNA of the CDR3: TGTGCCTGGAGGTCACCTTGGGGGTCCACCTACGAGCAGTACTTC.

On this clone itself: The junction shows a germline mismatch at one end, possibly a read error. Different DNA sequences within this sample yield the same CDR3. The V gene is TRBV5-4, the J gene TRBJ1-1, with 10 nucleotides matching TRBD1. In germline, CDR1 is SGHNT, CDR2 YYREEE (reference sequence). The CDR3 sequence is 14 residues long. CDR3 region: CASSLGQGSTEAFF. CDR3 DNA: TGTGCCAGCAGTTTGGGACAGGGGTCCACTGAAGCTTTCTTT. Combining the CDR3 with reference TRBV5-4 and TRBJ1-1 gives the whole variable domain ETGVTQSPTHLIKTRGQQVTLRCSSQSGHNTVSWYQQALGQGPQFIFQYYREEENGRGNFPPRFSGLQFPNYSSELNVNALELDDSALYLCASSLGQGSTEAFFGQGTRLTVV.

The CDR3, as DNA: TGTGCCAGCAGCATTCGGGTCCTCTATGGCTACACCTTC. It translates to CASSIRVLYGYTF. The chain uses TRBV28 and TRBJ1-2, with D unclear. Trimming removed 6 bases from V and 4 bases from J, with 12 bases in between. The CDR3 consists of 13 residues. Germline assignment: CDR1 MDHEN and CDR2 SYDVKM.

The chain uses TRBV5-1 and TRBJ1-4; D is unclear. CDR1 is SGHRS, CDR2 YFSETQ, per germline. Trimming took off 0 bases at V and 5 bases at J, with 14 bases between the two ends. The CDR3 runs to 16 residues. CDR3 in amino acids: CASSLGLQSYNEKLFF. CDR3 nucleotides: TGCGCCAGCAGCTTGGGGTTGCAAAGCTACAATGAAAAACTGTTTTTT.

The chain links TRBV28 to TRBJ2-3, with 11 bases that match TRBD2. This CDR3 spans 14 amino acids. V was pared by 7 bases and J by 5 bases, with 5 bases of the junction left unmatched. The germline V gene encodes CDR1 MDHEN and CDR2 SYDVKM. The CDR3 sequence is CASINGLAGDTQYF. CDR3 nucleotide sequence: TGTGCCAGCATAAACGGACTAGCGGGAGATACGCAGTATTTT.

The chain uses TRBV6-5 and TRBJ2-7; D may be TRBD2 (5 bases). CDR3 size: 12 residues. Germline lookup yields CDR1 MNHEY and CDR2 SVGAGI. The germline V and J ends were trimmed by 6 bases and 3 bases, with 9 bases remaining between them. The DNA of the CDR3 is TGTGCCAGCAGGGGAGCGATCTACGAGCAGTACTTC. Amino acids: CASRGAIYEQYF.

The chain joins TRBV9 to TRBJ2-1; 8 bases match TRBD2. CDR1 SGDLS and CDR2 YYNGEE come from the germline V gene. V lost 0 bases, J lost 7 bases, and 9 bases stayed unmatched. The CDR3 has 16 amino acids. DNA of the CDR3: TGTGCCAGCAGCGTAGTCGGGGGGGTGAAGGCGAATGAGCAGTTCTTC. Translated, it gives CASSVVGGVKANEQFF.

V usage is TRBV6-5 and J usage is TRBJ1-1; 7 bases map to TRBD1. CDR1 MNHEY and CDR2 SVGAGI come from the germline V gene. The CDR3 is 14 residues long. The junction had 1 base not matched to a gene; V was cut back by 2 bases and J by 1 base. The chain's CDR3 is CASSYPGGNTEAFF. The DNA of the CDR3 is TGTGCCAGCAGTTACCCAGGGGGGAACACTGAAGCTTTCTTT.

The chain uses TRBV5-8 and TRBJ2-6, with D possibly matching TRBD1 (6 bases). V dropped 4 bases and J dropped 0 bases, with 11 bases sitting between them. Per the germline V gene, CDR1 is SGHTS and CDR2 is YDEGEE. The CDR3 contains 16 residues. CDR3 protein: CASSVGQTSGANVLTF. CDR3 bases: TGTGCCAGCAGCGTCGGACAGACCTCTGGGGCCAACGTCCTGACTTTC. Full variable domain (remainder filled in from reference TRBV5-8 and TRBJ2-6): EAGVTQSPTHLIKTRGQQATLRCSPISGHTSVYWYQQALGLGLQFLLWYDEGEERNRGNFPPRFSGRQFPNYSSELNVNALELEDSALYLCASSVGQTSGANVLTFGAGSRLTVL.